This T cell receptor beta chain was sequenced during a study of PD-1 blockade in classical Hodgkin lymphoma. Findings of the study overall: Patients excluded were those beginning nivolumab under 1 year after ASCT.

All trial patients relapsed after autologous stem cell transplantation. For this clone: Its antigen is not known.

Sequencing used immunoSEQ multiplex PCR; TCRdb keeps in-frame clones, though not all of them. Seen here are several thousand clones, around 69% observed once, and the top ten hold 9.5%. The receptor's source is a human donor with classical Hodgkin lymphoma. Sequences were derived from peripheral blood mononuclear cells (PBMCs), sampled before the second cycle of nivolumab.

The CDR3 DNA follows: TGTGCCAGCAGTTTTAAAACTAGCGGGGCAACCTACGAGCAGTACTTC. Translation gives CASSFKTSGATYEQYF. This rearrangement joins TRBV27 to TRBJ2-7; 10 nucleotides line up with TRBD2. Trimming took 3 bases from V and 2 from J; bases not matched to a gene: 7. The CDR3 is made up of 16 amino acids. Germline assignment: CDR1 MNHEY and CDR2 SMNVEV (reference sequence).